The rows below give T cell receptor beta chains drawn from one sample of a study of T cells in Graves' hyperthyroidism and ophthalmopathy. TCRdb reprocessed the multiplex PCR reads via MiXCR and lists one record per CDR3 protein. Seen here are some 440,000 distinct CDR3 sequences, around a sixth observed once, and the top ten hold roughly an eighth. What was sequenced was blood. These receptors were taken from a woman aged 18-35 years with Graves' hyperthyroidism. Both conserved end residues are part of each CDR3. Fields, in order: D gene, J gene, clone size, V gene, CDR3 length, CDR3 protein, CDR3 DNA. The D gene is left open where the match is weak. Where a row states a size, it is once, few, many or the class of an expanded clone; other rows omit it.

-	TRBJ2-2	few	TRBV5-1	14	CASSQRLSSGELFF	TGCGCCAGCAGCCAACGCCTGAGTTCCGGGGAGCTGTTTTTT
-	TRBJ1-1	many	TRBV5-5	12	CASSLSGFVAFF	TGTGCCAGCAGCTTGTCCGGGTTTGTGGCTTTCTTT
TRBD1	TRBJ1-5	-	TRBV5-6	14	CASSHGQADQPQHF	TGTGCCAGCAGTCACGGACAGGCTGATCAGCCCCAGCATTTT
TRBD2	TRBJ2-4	few	TRBV20-1	15	CSARAGGIAKNIQYF	TGCAGTGCTAGAGCCGGGGGGATCGCCAAAAACATTCAGTACTTC
TRBD1	TRBJ2-6	-	TRBV20-1	15	CSAPGQGTGANVLTF	TGCAGTGCTCCGGGACAGGGGACCGGGGCCAACGTCCTGACTTTC
-	TRBJ2-1	many	TRBV11-2	13	CASSGAGIIEQFF	TGTGCCAGCAGTGGGGCTGGCATCATTGAGCAGTTCTTC
-	TRBJ2-1	many	TRBV3-1	14	CASSFRQSYNEQFF	TGTGCCAGCAGCTTTAGACAGAGCTACAATGAGCAGTTCTTC
-	TRBJ2-1	-	TRBV6-5	15	CASSYSDYSLDEQFF	TGTGCCAGCAGTTACTCGGATTACAGCTTGGATGAGCAGTTCTTC
-	TRBJ1-5	many	TRBV5-1	14	CASSLGSKNQPQHF	TGCGCCAGCAGCTTGGGGTCGAAAAATCAGCCCCAGCATTTT
-	TRBJ2-2	few	TRBV11-3	17	CASSSPRDAANTGELFF	TGTGCCAGCAGCTCACCCCGGGACGCAGCGAACACCGGGGAGCTGTTTTTT
-	TRBJ2-1	-	TRBV28	15	CASTALEVGTEEQFF	TGTGCCAGCACCGCCCTAGAGGTCGGGACCGAGGAGCAGTTCTTC
TRBD2	TRBJ2-7	many	TRBV20-1	15	CSAVPLAGGSYEQYF	TGCAGTGCTGTCCCCCTAGCGGGAGGCTCCTACGAGCAGTACTTC
-	TRBJ1-1	few	TRBV19	11	CASNRGLEAFF	TGTGCCAGTAATAGGGGACTTGAAGCTTTCTTT
TRBD1	TRBJ2-7	many	TRBV20-1	12	CSADRGLGEQYF	TGCAGCGCGGACAGGGGTTTGGGGGAGCAGTACTTC
-	TRBJ2-4	few	TRBV7-2	15	CASSFLGGSKNIQYF	TGTGCCAGCAGCTTCCTAGGTGGGAGCAAAAACATTCAGTACTTC
TRBD2	TRBJ2-7	few	TRBV5-1	15	CASHLGLAGTYEQYF	TGCGCCAGTCACCTCGGGCTAGCGGGAACCTACGAGCAGTACTTC
-	TRBJ1-1	many	TRBV7-2	12	CASSLGGMRAFF	TGTGCCAGCAGCTTAGGGGGGATGCGAGCTTTCTTT
TRBD2	TRBJ2-1	many	TRBV20-1	13	CSVPGSGSYEQFF	TGCAGTGTCCCGGGTAGCGGGAGCTATGAGCAGTTCTTC
TRBD1	TRBJ2-7	many	TRBV28	15	CASSSGGTGANEQYF	TGTGCCAGCAGTTCCGGAGGGACAGGGGCGAACGAGCAGTACTTC
-	TRBJ1-6	-	TRBV20-1	16	CSASFGGPYHNSPLHF	TGCAGTGCTAGTTTCGGGGGTCCTTATCATAATTCACCCCTCCACTTT
-	TRBJ2-5	many	TRBV28	13	CASKVRLDVTQYF	TGTGCCAGCAAAGTGAGGCTAGACGTGACCCAGTACTTC
-	TRBJ1-4	many	TRBV20-1	17	CSARSRDLGFGGEKLFF	TGCAGTGCTAGATCGAGGGACTTGGGCTTTGGGGGGGAAAAACTGTTTTTT
-	TRBJ1-1	many	TRBV11-2	14	CASSLVQVGTEAFF	TGTGCCAGCAGCTTAGTACAGGTGGGCACTGAAGCTTTCTTT
-	TRBJ1-5	-	TRBV7-3	15	CASSLWVGSNQPQHF	TGTGCCAGCAGCTTGTGGGTCGGCAGCAATCAGCCCCAGCATTTT
TRBD2	TRBJ2-5	many	TRBV5-6	17	CASSLALRGGDQETQYF	TGTGCCAGCAGCTTGGCTCTGCGGGGGGGTGACCAAGAGACCCAGTACTTC
TRBD1	TRBJ2-6	many	TRBV24-1	18	CATSESGTVSSGANVLTF	TGTGCCACCAGTGAGTCCGGGACAGTCAGCTCTGGGGCCAACGTCCTGACTTTC
TRBD1	TRBJ1-1	many	TRBV6-1	15	CASRDLGQGFAEAFF	TGTGCCAGCAGAGACCTAGGACAGGGTTTCGCTGAAGCTTTCTTT
TRBD1	TRBJ1-1	many	TRBV12-3/TRBV12-4	12	CASRRDRVDAFF	TGTGCCAGCAGACGGGACAGGGTGGATGCTTTCTTT
TRBD2	TRBJ2-1	-	TRBV29-1	18	CSVEEDPVAGGLYNEQFF	TGCAGCGTTGAAGAAGATCCCGTAGCGGGGGGCCTATACAATGAGCAGTTCTTC
-	TRBJ1-1	-	TRBV4-1	15	CASSQVAGMNTEAFF	TGCGCCAGCAGCCAAGTCGCGGGCATGAACACTGAAGCTTTCTTT
-	TRBJ1-6	few	TRBV5-6	13	CVQRSTALPPLHF	TGTGTTCAGCGGTCCACGGCGCTTCCACCCCTCCACTTT
-	TRBJ1-5	-	TRBV24-1	13	CATSDDISQPQHF	TGTGCCACCAGTGATGACATTTCTCAGCCCCAGCATTTT
TRBD2	TRBJ2-5	many	TRBV6-4	15	CASSKAGGSQETQYF	TGTGCCAGCAGTAAGGCGGGGGGGAGCCAAGAGACCCAGTACTTC
-	TRBJ1-1	many	TRBV5-1	13	CASSLKPTSEAFF	TGCGCCAGCAGCTTGAAACCAACTTCTGAAGCTTTCTTT
TRBD2	TRBJ2-7	-	TRBV12-3/TRBV12-4	16	CASSLASSGRSYEQYF	TGTGCCAGCAGTTTAGCGTCTAGCGGACGCTCCTACGAGCAGTACTTC
-	TRBJ1-1	-	TRBV7-6	17	CASSLDYRGRLNTEAFF	TGTGCCAGCAGCTTAGATTACCGGGGCCGGTTGAACACTGAAGCTTTCTTT
-	TRBJ1-5	many	TRBV12-3/TRBV12-4	15	CASSRGDYSNQPQHF	TGTGCCAGCAGCCGGGGGGACTATAGCAATCAGCCCCAGCATTTT
-	TRBJ1-4	few	TRBV27	15	CASSLSRQGIEKLFF	TGTGCCAGCAGTTTATCTCGGCAGGGTATTGAAAAACTGTTTTTT
TRBD2	TRBJ2-3	-	TRBV20-1	24	CSASPYSGGGGGWVMKPSTDTQYF	TGCAGTGCTAGCCCATATAGCGGGGGGGGCGGGGGATGGGTGATGAAGCCTAGCACAGATACGCAGTATTTT
-	TRBJ1-4	-	TRBV13	14	CASSQRRLNEKLFF	TGTGCCAGCAGCCAACGACGTCTCAATGAAAAACTGTTTTTT
TRBD1	TRBJ2-7	-	TRBV28	16	CASSLPWAGGDYEQYF	TGTGCCAGCAGTTTACCCTGGGCAGGGGGCGATTACGAGCAGTACTTC
TRBD2	TRBJ2-3	many	TRBV20-1	15	CSATTSGGSTDTQYF	TGCAGTGCCACCACTAGCGGAGGGAGCACAGATACGCAGTATTTT
-	TRBJ2-1	-	TRBV19	16	CASSIRRRNSYNEQFF	TGTGCCAGTAGTATTCGGCGGAGAAACTCCTACAATGAGCAGTTCTTC
TRBD2	TRBJ2-1	once	TRBV12-3/TRBV12-4	17	CASSLVAGGLGEDEQFF	TGTGCCAGCAGTTTAGTGGCGGGAGGTTTGGGTGAGGATGAGCAGTTCTTC